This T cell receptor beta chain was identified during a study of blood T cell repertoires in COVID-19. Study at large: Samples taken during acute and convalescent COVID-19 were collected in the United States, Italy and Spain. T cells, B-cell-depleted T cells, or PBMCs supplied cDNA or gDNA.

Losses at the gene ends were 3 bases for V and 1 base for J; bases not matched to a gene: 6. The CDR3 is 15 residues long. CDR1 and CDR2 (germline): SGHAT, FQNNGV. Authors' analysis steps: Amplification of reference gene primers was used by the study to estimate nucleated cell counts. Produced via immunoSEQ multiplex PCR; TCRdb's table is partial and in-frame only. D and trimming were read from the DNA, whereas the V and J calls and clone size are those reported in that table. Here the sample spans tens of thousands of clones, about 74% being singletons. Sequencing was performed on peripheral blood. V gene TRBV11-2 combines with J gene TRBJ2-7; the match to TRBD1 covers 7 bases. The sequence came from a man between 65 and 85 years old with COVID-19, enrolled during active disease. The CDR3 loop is CASSFQETGSYEQYF. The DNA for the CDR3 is TGTGCCAGCAGCTTCCAAGAGACAGGGTCCTACGAGCAGTACTTC.